This TCR beta chain was profiled in a study of PD-L1 blockade in urothelial cancer. In the study overall: Prior chemotherapy regimens per patient numbered 0 to 3. A median approximately 150,000 T cells were found in blood samples.

V was shortened by 0 bases and J by 2 bases, with 8 bases between the two germline ends. CDR1 and CDR2 (germline): SGHRS, YFSETQ. The CDR3 consists of 14 residues. Libraries were prepared by immunoSEQ multiplex PCR; TCRdb keeps only in-frame clonotypes and omits some of them. The sample includes approximately 110,000 clones, roughly 90% of them seen just once. Indicated time point: peripheral blood 6 weeks after treatment start. Patients had urothelial carcinoma that was locally advanced or metastatic. Regarding this clone: Just one base apart from a much larger clone, this may be a read error. The same CDR3 can be traced to other DNA sequences in this sample.

The chain joins TRBV5-1 to TRBJ2-5; maybe TRBD2 (6 bases). The specimen comprised PBMCs, sampled around atezolizumab (anti-PD-L1) treatment. The TCR comes from a man between 60 and 75 years old with urothelial cancer. Written as DNA, the CDR3 is TGCGCCAGCAGCTTGGATGCGGGGCAAGAGACCCAGTACTTC. Its protein product is CASSLDAGQETQYF.